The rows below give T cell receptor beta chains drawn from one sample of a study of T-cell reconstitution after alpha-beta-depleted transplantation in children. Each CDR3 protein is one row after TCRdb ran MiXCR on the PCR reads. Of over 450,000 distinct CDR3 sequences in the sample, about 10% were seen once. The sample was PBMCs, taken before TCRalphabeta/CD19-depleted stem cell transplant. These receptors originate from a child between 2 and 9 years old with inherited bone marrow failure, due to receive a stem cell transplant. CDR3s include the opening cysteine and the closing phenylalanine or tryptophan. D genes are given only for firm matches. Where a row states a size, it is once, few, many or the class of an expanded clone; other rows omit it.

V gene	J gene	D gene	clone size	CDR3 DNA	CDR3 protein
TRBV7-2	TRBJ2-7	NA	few	TGTGCCAGCAGCTTAGCGCGAGGGAGACAGTCCTACGAGCAGTACTTC	CASSLARGRQSYEQYF
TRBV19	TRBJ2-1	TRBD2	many	TGTGCCAGTAGTATAGCCCTACTAGCGGGGAACAATGAGCAGTTCTTC	CASSIALLAGNNEQFF
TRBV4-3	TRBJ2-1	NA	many	TGCGCCAGCAGCCAAGTTTGGTCCCGGACAGCAGGCAATGAGCAGTTCTTC	CASSQVWSRTAGNEQFF
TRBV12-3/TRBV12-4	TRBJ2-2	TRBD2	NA	TGTGCCAGCAGTTCCCGTCCGGCGCGGGAGCAGAACACCGGGGAGCTGTTTTTT	CASSSRPAREQNTGELFF
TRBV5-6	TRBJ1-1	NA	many	TGTGCCAGCAGCGTGGAAGGGGGAGCGAACACTGAAGCTTTCTTT	CASSVEGGANTEAFF
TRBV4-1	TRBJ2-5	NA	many	TGCGCCAGCAGCCAAGTTTGGAACGGATACCAAGAGACCCAGTACTTC	CASSQVWNGYQETQYF
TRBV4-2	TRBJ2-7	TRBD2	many	TGTGCCAGCACCCGGACTAGCGGAGACTACGAGCAGTACTTC	CASTRTSGDYEQYF
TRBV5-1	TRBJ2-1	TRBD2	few	TGCGCCAGCAGCGCGGGGGAACCTTACAATGAGCAGTTCTTC	CASSAGEPYNEQFF
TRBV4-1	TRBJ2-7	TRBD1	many	TGCGCCAGCAGCAAGGGACAGGGGGCGTTCGAGCAGTACTTC	CASSKGQGAFEQYF
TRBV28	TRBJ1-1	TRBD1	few	TGTGCCAGCAGCCCCCCAGGGGGCGCCGGCACTGAAGCTTTCTTT	CASSPPGGAGTEAFF
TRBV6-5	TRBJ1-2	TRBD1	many	TGTGCCAGCAGACGGGACAGGGGGTCCTATGGCTACACCTTC	CASRRDRGSYGYTF
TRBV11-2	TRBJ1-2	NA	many	TGTGCCAGCAGTCGCCGGGACTATGGCTACACCTTC	CASSRRDYGYTF
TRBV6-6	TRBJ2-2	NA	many	TGTGCCAGCACTCAAACCGGGGAGCTGTTTTTT	CASTQTGELFF
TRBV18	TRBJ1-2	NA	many	TGTGCCAGCGCGATACGAACAGGGCGGGGCTACACCTTC	CASAIRTGRGYTF
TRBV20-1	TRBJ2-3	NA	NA	TGCAGTGCTAGAGCCACTAGCACAGATACGCAGTATTTT	CSARATSTDTQYF
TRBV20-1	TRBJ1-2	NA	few	TGCAGTGCTAGTTTCGGGGTAGCTAACTATGGCTACACCTTC	CSASFGVANYGYTF
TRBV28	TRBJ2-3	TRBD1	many	TGTGCCAGCAGTTCCGGACAGGGAAATACGCAGTATTTT	CASSSGQGNTQYF
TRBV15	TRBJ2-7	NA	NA	TGTGCCACCAGCAGAGATTCCCCACAGGGTGGGGGCTACGAGCAGTACTTC	CATSRDSPQGGGYEQYF
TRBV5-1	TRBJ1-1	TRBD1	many	TGCGCCAGCAGCATCACAGGGGAGGAAACTGAAGCTTTCTTT	CASSITGEETEAFF
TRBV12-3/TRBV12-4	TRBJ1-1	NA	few	TGTGCCAGCAGCATTCTACGGGGGACTGAAGCTTTCTTT	CASSILRGTEAFF
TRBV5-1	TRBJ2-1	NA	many	TGCGCCAGCAGCTGGGGGCTAGCGGCAAGCTCCTACAATGAGCAGTTCTTC	CASSWGLAASSYNEQFF
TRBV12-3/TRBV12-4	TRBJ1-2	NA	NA	TGTGCCAGCAGCCCCATAGGGGCGACAGAAGGCTACACCTTC	CASSPIGATEGYTF
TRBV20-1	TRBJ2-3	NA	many	TGCGGACACGAAACTACAGATACGCAGTATTTT	CGHETTDTQYF
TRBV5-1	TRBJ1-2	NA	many	TGCGCCAGCAGCTTGAGTGGACCTTACGACTATGGCTACACCTTC	CASSLSGPYDYGYTF
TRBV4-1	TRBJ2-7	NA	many	TGCGCCAGCAGCCAAGTAGGCGAGCAGTACTTC	CASSQVGEQYF
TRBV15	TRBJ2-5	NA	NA	TGTGCCACCAGCCTTGTTCGGGCCCCGACCCAGTACTTC	CATSLVRAPTQYF
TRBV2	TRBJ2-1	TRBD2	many	TGTGCCAGCAGTGTTCTAGCGGGGGACTCCTACAATGAGCAGTTCTTC	CASSVLAGDSYNEQFF
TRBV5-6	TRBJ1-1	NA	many	TGTGCCAGCAGCGACCAGCCATTCATGAACACTGAAGCTTTCTTT	CASSDQPFMNTEAFF
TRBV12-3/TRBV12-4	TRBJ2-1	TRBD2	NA	TGTGCCAGCAGTTTAGCTATGGGGACTAGCGGGTTGCTAAGCTCCTACAATGAGCAGTTCTTC	CASSLAMGTSGLLSSYNEQFF
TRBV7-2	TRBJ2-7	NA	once	TGTGCCAGCAGCCGATACGGCGGGACTCTCTACGAGCAGTACTTC	CASSRYGGTLYEQYF
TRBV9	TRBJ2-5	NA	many	TGTGCCAGCAGCGTACTCTCAGCCTCGGTGGAGACCCAGTACTTC	CASSVLSASVETQYF
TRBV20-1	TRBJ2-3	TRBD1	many	TGCAGTGCTAGTGACAGGGGTAGCACAGATACGCAGTATTTT	CSASDRGSTDTQYF
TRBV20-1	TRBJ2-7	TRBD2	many	TGCAGTGCTAGAAAACTAGCGGGGAACGAGCAGTACTTC	CSARKLAGNEQYF
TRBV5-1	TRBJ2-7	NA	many	TGCGCCAGCAGCTTGGAGGCTGGGGGAGTGTACGAGCAGTACTTC	CASSLEAGGVYEQYF
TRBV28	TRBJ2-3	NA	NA	TGTGCCAGCAGTTGGACGCGGAACACAGATACGCAGTATTTT	CASSWTRNTDTQYF
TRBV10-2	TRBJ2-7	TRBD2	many	TGCGCCAGCAGTGATCTAGCGGGAGCTCAGCAGTACTTC	CASSDLAGAQQYF